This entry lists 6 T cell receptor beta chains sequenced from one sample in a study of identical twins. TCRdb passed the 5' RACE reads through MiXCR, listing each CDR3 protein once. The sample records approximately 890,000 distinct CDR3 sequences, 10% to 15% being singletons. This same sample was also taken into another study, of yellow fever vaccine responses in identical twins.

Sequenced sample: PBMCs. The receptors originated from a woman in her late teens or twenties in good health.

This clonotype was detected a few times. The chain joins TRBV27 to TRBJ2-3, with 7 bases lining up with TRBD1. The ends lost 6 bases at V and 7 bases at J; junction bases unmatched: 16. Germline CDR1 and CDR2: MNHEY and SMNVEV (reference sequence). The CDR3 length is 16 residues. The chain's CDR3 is CASRNTGDIPHHTQYF. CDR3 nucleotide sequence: TGTGCCAGCAGAAATACAGGGGACATCCCACATCATACGCAGTATTTT.

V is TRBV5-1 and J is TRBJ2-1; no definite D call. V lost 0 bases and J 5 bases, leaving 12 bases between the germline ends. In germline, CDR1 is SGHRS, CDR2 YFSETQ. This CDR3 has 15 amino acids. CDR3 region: CASSLDGVRNNEQFF. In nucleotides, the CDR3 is TGCGCCAGCAGCTTGGATGGTGTCAGAAACAATGAGCAGTTCTTC.

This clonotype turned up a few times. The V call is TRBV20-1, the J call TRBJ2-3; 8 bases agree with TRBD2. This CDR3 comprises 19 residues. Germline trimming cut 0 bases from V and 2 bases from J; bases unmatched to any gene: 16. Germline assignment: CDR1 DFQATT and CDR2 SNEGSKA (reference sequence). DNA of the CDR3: TGCAGTGCTAGAGATTGGACGGGGGGGACCTCCGCGCACACAGATACGCAGTATTTT. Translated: CSARDWTGGTSAHTDTQYF.

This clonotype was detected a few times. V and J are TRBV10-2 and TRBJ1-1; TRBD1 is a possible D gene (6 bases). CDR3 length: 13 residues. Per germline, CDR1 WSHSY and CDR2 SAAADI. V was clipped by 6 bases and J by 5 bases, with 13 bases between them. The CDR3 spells CASRGARRTEAFF. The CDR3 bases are TGCGCCAGCAGGGGGGCCAGGAGGACTGAAGCTTTCTTT.

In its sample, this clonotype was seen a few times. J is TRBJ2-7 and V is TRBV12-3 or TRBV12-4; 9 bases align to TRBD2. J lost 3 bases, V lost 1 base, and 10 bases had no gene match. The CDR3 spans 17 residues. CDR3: CASSLEFNAGGLYEQYF. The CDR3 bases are TGTGCCAGCAGTTTAGAATTCAACGCGGGGGGGCTCTACGAGCAGTACTTC.

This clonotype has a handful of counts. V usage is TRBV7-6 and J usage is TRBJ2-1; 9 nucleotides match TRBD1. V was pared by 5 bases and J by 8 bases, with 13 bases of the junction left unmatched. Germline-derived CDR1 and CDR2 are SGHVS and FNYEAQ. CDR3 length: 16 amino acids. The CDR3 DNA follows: TGTGCCAGCAGCGCAGTCCGGGACAGGGCCTTTTATGAGCAGTTCTTC. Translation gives CASSAVRDRAFYEQFF.